This T cell receptor beta chain was recovered during a study of technical replicates of blood from a few donors. Assay used: immunoSEQ multiplex PCR; TCRdb lists only in-frame clones, some missing. Of about 93,000 clones in the sample, 95% were seen once. The CDR3 is made up of 13 amino acids. Germline CDR1 is MNHNS and CDR2 is SASEGT. V lost 3 bases and J 7 bases, leaving 12 bases between the germline ends. What was sequenced was T cells isolated from PBMCs. This sequence was found in a human donor in good health. V is TRBV6-1 and J is TRBJ1-1; D remains unclear. CDR3 sequence reads: CASSDARVGEAFF. DNA of the CDR3: TGTGCCAGCAGTGACGCGCGGGTCGGTGAAGCTTTCTTT.